Below are 7 T cell receptor beta chains sequenced from a single sample in a study of regulatory T cells in long-lasting Graves disease. To make TCR beta libraries, researchers used iRepertoire HTBI primers and Arm-PCR of CDR3 regions. TCRdb reprocessed the multiplex PCR reads via MiXCR and lists one record per CDR3 protein. The table lists over 650,000 distinct CDR3 sequences, 25% to 35% of them singletons. The sample's time point: persistent/refractory GD, antithyroid drugs over 5 years with positive TRAb. Construction of the TCR library relied on RNA isolated from PBMCs. Source: peripheral blood mononuclear cells (PBMCs), taken when the disease was refractory, from a patient treated with antithyroid drugs. These receptors were obtained from a female donor with Graves disease.

The chain employs TRBV7-3 and TRBJ1-1; TRBD1 is a possible D gene (5 bases). CDR3 size: 14 residues. The germline V and J ends were trimmed by 0 bases and 7 bases, with 12 bases remaining between them. Looked up from germline, CDR1 is SGHTA and CDR2 is FQGTGA. In nucleotides, the CDR3 is TGTGCCAGCAGCTTAACGCGAGGGGTGGGTGAAGCTTTCTTT. Its protein product is CASSLTRGVGEAFF.

This sequence joins TRBV6-2 or TRBV6-3 and TRBJ2-5, with 11 bases lining up with TRBD2. Germline V gene sequence: CDR1 MNHEY, CDR2 SVGEGT. This CDR3 contains 14 residues. V was pared by 6 bases and J by 0 bases, with 0 bases of the junction left unmatched. The CDR3 nucleotides are TGTGCCAGCAGGGGACTAGCGGACCAAGAGACCCAGTACTTC. Its protein product is CASRGLADQETQYF.

This chain's CDR3 is CASNKANYGYTF. The CDR3 DNA reads as TGTGCCAGTAACAAAGCTAACTATGGCTACACCTTC. The chain employs TRBV19 and TRBJ1-2; the D is unclear. This CDR3 has 12 amino acids. V was trimmed by 7 bases and J by 0 bases, leaving 6 bases between them. Germline CDR1 and CDR2: LNHDA and SQIVND (reference sequence).

The CDR3 region is CATSRTLDGYTF. Here the CDR3 DNA reads TGTGCCACTTCACGGACACTCGATGGCTACACCTTC. This chain joins TRBV18 and TRBJ1-2; TRBD1 is a possible D gene (5 bases). CDR1 KGHSH and CDR2 LQKENI come from the germline V gene. The germline V and J ends were trimmed by 10 bases and 6 bases, with 15 bases remaining between them. The CDR3 has 12 amino acids. Supplemented by reference TRBV18 and TRBJ1-2, the full variable domain reads NAGVMQNPRHLVRRRGQEARLRCSPMKGHSHVYWYRQLPEEGLKFMVYLQKENIIDESGMPKERFSAEFPKEGPSILRIQQVVRGDSAAYFCATSRTLDGYTFGSGTRLTVV.

This clonotype was recorded at least ten times. This chain connects TRBV28 to TRBJ1-1; D uncertain. This CDR3 region has 13 residues. Looked up from germline, CDR1 is MDHEN and CDR2 is SYDVKM. Between the trimmed V and J ends, which lost 3 bases and 0 bases, there was a span of 5 bases. The CDR3 protein is CASSFAVNTEAFF. The CDR3 DNA follows: TGTGCCAGCAGTTTTGCGGTGAACACTGAAGCTTTCTTT.

This clonotype was seen a handful of times. V usage is TRBV7-9 and J usage is TRBJ2-7, with D perhaps TRBD1 (5 bases). V lost 4 bases, J lost 1 base, and 11 bases lay in between. This CDR3 comprises 14 residues. Germline lookup yields CDR1 SEHNR and CDR2 FQNEAQ (reference sequence). The CDR3 sequence: CASSSTAGSYEQYF. The CDR3 DNA reads as TGTGCCAGCAGCTCCACGGCAGGGTCCTACGAGCAGTACTTC.

At least ten counts were recorded for this clonotype. J is TRBJ1-2 and V is TRBV12-3 or TRBV12-4, with no clear D. V lost 1 base to trimming and J lost 0 bases, with 15 bases between them. The CDR3 has 17 residues. The CDR3 region is CASSLEASVLANYGYTF. CDR3 in DNA: TGTGCCAGCAGTTTAGAAGCGTCCGTTTTAGCTAACTATGGCTACACCTTC.